This T cell receptor (beta chain) originates from a study of blood T cell repertoires in COVID-19. This CDR3 comprises 13 residues. V lost 4 bases and J lost 2, with 10 bases in between. Germline V gene lookup returns CDR1 GTSNPN and CDR2 SVGIG (reference sequence). TCRdb's table, derived via immunoSEQ multiplex PCR, lists solely in-frame clones and lacks some. The sample has around 480,000 clones; around 90% are singletons. This clonotype originated in a woman between 18 and 30 years old who had recovered from COVID-19. The J gene is TRBJ2-3, the V gene TRBV30; D gene ambiguous. Input material: PBMCs or T cells enriched from blood (not recorded which). CDR3 in amino acids: CAWNGDTTDTQYF. In DNA, the CDR3 is TGTGCCTGGAACGGCGACACCACAGATACGCAGTATTTT.